This T cell receptor (beta chain) was sequenced during a study of cytomegalovirus exposure and HLA in healthy donors. Profiled with immunoSEQ multiplex PCR; TCRdb holds only in-frame clones, not every one. This table holds some 100,000 clones, around nine tenths found once. This clone was counted only a few times. After removal of 4 bases from V and 3 bases from J, the junction contained 6 bases not matched to a gene. The CDR3 runs 16 residues. The germline gives CDR1 GTSNPN, CDR2 SVGIG (reference sequence). This chain uses TRBV30 with TRBJ2-2; TRBD2 matches 12 bases. Sequencing was performed on PBMCs. The TCR originated in a woman aged 18-35 years in good health and CMV-seronegative. The CDR3 spells CAWKDRLAGDTGELFF. The CDR3 DNA sequence: TGTGCCTGGAAGGACAGACTAGCGGGAGACACCGGGGAGCTGTTTTTT. The entire variable domain, with the rest obtained from reference TRBV30 and TRBJ2-2, is as follows: SQTIHQWPATLVQPVGSPLSLECTVEGTSNPNLYWYRQAAGRGLQLLFYSVGIGQISSEVPQNLSASRPQDRQFILSSKKLLLSDSGFYLCAWKDRLAGDTGELFFGEGSRLTVL.